This TCR beta chain is from a study of CD8 T cells in ankylosing spondylitis (dated by TCRdb to 2016 to 2017). Looking at the study overall: T cell receptor beta repertoires were profiled in healthy donors and ankylosing spondylitis patients so that disease-linked TCR variants could be found. The whole study cohort included 108 healthy donors and around 24 ankylosing spondylitis patients. Peripheral blood samples were taken, and synovial fluid was additionally collected from ankylosing spondylitis patients. Overall study results and their limits: The disease-linked clones had a CD8+ phenotype and were found at relatively low frequencies in peripheral blood. The disease-linked clones were reported to be significantly enriched in matched synovial fluid samples from ankylosing spondylitis patients. Blood from ankylosing spondylitis patients appeared to be characterized by a TCR beta motif composed of about 8 highly homologous amino acid variants. Some of the motif variants had been reported before in the synovial fluid and blood of reactive arthritis patients, a finding that suggests common disease-initiation mechanisms.

Sequencing took place on an Illumina HiSeq 2500. TCR beta libraries were prepared by quantitative 5'-RACE with molecular barcodes. The authors' analysis ran thus. Disease-linked TCR variants were identified with a new computational method built on a probabilistic model of VDJ rearrangement. TCRdb redid the processing of the public reads, applying fastp at Q25 and MiXCR, and retained in-frame beta chains. Every distinct CDR3 protein forms one entry, paired with its most common genes and DNA. Clone size and V and J calls follow TCRdb, not the original study. In all, the sample holds more than 400,000 distinct CDR3 sequences, and approximately 5.3% of those were seen once. The ten largest clonotypes hold 3% to 4.5% of the sample. CDR1 SEHNR and CDR2 FQNEAQ are derived from the germline V gene (reference sequence). Its CDR3 holds 15 amino acids, cysteine through phenylalanine. Just CDR3 DNA is preserved here, 45 bases in frame from base 1. V and J are truncated by 3 bases and 1 base respectively, leaving an intervening sequence of 12 bases.

At least ten counts were recorded for this clonotype. Its cognate antigen has yet to be identified. Qualities for individual bases were not recorded, and no much larger clone is one base off. The sample taken for sequencing was blood, either unsorted or a sorted T cell fraction (not recorded which). The sequence joins TRBV7-9 to TRBJ2-5, and possibly TRBD1, on 5 matching bases. This receptor was taken from a male donor with ankylosing spondylitis. The DNA sequence reads TGTGCCAGCAGCTTCCAAAGGGGAACCCAAGAGACCCAGTACTTC. This translates into CASSFQRGTQETQYF.